The text below deals with one TCR beta chain. No cognate antigen has been identified for it. Base qualities were left out, and no much larger clone turns up one base away. According to the germline V gene, CDR1 reads MRHNA and CDR2 reads SNTAGT. Inclusive of the bounding cysteine and phenylalanine, the CDR3 is 16 residues long. The read is trimmed to its CDR3 DNA, 48 bases read in frame from base 1. V drops 0 bases and J drops 0 bases, leaving 6 bases in between. The data are from a study of blood T cell repertoires in COVID-19 (dated by TCRdb to 2019 to 2021). As for the study more broadly: The collaborator samples originated in the United States, Italy and Spain and spanned the acute and convalescent phases of COVID-19. The repertoires were released in a freely available public database intended as a resource for research on the immune response to SARS-CoV-2. The samples were drawn from two sources: the first 160 participants of the ongoing ImmuneRACE study, and 1,200 or so subjects contributed by 6 global collaborators. Subjects who had been exposed to COVID-19, were actively infected with it, or had recovered from it provided the deeply sampled blood TCRbeta repertoires that made up the dataset. Where available, HLA class I and class II types were obtained from metadata supplied by the sample provider rather than from assay-based typing. The material from the prospective study consisted of cDNA or gDNA derived from T cells, B-cell-depleted T cells, or PBMCs. The sample metadata nearly always contained a de-identified subject ID, COVID-19 status, age in years and sex.

Whole blood was collected in K2EDTA tubes by collaborating institutions according to the institutions' own protocols. For TCRbeta analysis, collaborators shipped samples in one of three forms: frozen whole blood, isolated PBMCs, or DNA extracted from either of those sample types. The immunoSEQ Assay, a bias-controlled multiplex PCR, was used to amplify TCRbeta CDR3 regions from genomic DNA. Turning to the authors' computational methods: The number of nucleated cells in each sample was estimated from the amplification of reference gene primers within the assay. To quantify the absolute abundance of each unique TCRbeta CDR3 rearrangement, sequence reads were collapsed and filtered. Productive Simpson clonality was computed per sample as the square root of Simpson's diversity index over productive rearrangements. Entries here come from immuneACCESS through TCRdb and include only in-frame sequences with V and J called. Some clones fail to appear in such tables; in the studies checked, an unresolved V gene covers under half of the shortfall, and the cause of the remainder is unknown. Clone size and the V and J calls come from that table; the DNA yielded D and trimming. The sample has about 170,000 clones on record, approximately 84% of them singletons. Around 14% of the sample is taken by the ten largest.

What the study reported, not specific to this receptor: Clinical and demographic metadata were provided uncurated, with the amount varying by source and participant.

This chain joins TRBV6-4 to TRBJ2-6; the D gene is perhaps TRBD2, on 5 matching bases. Source material: peripheral blood. This TCR was sampled from a man aged 18 to 30 with active or convalescent COVID-19. The nucleotides read TGTGCCAGCAGTGACTCGAGCGGCTCTGGGGCCAACGTCCTGACTTTC. Its protein product is CASSDSSGSGANVLTF.